These 15 T cell receptor beta chains share one sample of origin, sequenced in a study of T cell changes during pregnancy in multiple sclerosis. Libraries were prepared by immunoSEQ multiplex PCR; TCRdb keeps only in-frame clonotypes and omits some of them. In the table there are more than 85,000 clones, roughly nine tenths of which are singletons. The sample in question was peripheral blood, obtained in the second trimester of pregnancy. The receptors were gathered from a female donor with multiple sclerosis, enrolled in a pregnancy study.

The chain combines TRBV4-2 with TRBJ2-5, with a tentative D call TRBD2 (6 bases). The CDR3 totals 16 residues. Trimming pared 0 bases from V and 5 bases from J, leaving 16 bases between. In germline, CDR1 is LGHNA, CDR2 YNFKEQ. CDR3 sequence reads: CASSQEGTSKRETQYF. The CDR3 DNA reads TGTGCCAGCAGCCAAGAAGGGACTTCTAAGAGGGAGACCCAGTACTTC.

This chain links TRBV27 with TRBJ2-3; D gene ambiguous. V was clipped by 3 bases and J by 2 bases, with 9 bases between them. Germline V gene lookup returns CDR1 MNHEY and CDR2 SMNVEV (reference sequence). The length of the CDR3 is 14 residues. Here the CDR3 reads CASSFAEITDTQYF. CDR3 bases: TGTGCCAGCAGTTTTGCGGAGATCACAGATACGCAGTATTTT.

This rearrangement joins TRBV6-1 to TRBJ1-5; D ambiguous. V gave up 8 bases and J gave up 2 bases, with 10 bases separating them. This CDR3 has 13 residues. Germline V gives CDR1 MNHNS, CDR2 SASEGT. CDR3 residues: CASHGGRNQPQHF. The DNA of the CDR3 is TGTGCCAGCCACGGAGGCCGCAATCAGCCCCAGCATTTT.

V usage is TRBV30 and J usage is TRBJ2-1; D perhaps matches TRBD2 (7 bases). This CDR3 has 16 amino acids. V was clipped by 0 bases and J by 5 bases, with 17 bases between them. Germline loops: CDR1 GTSNPN, CDR2 SVGIG (reference sequence). CDR3 loop: CAWSVISGGAHNEQFF. CDR3 DNA: TGTGCCTGGAGTGTAATAAGTGGGGGGGCCCACAATGAGCAGTTCTTC.

The V and J genes are TRBV11-3 and TRBJ2-7; a weak D match, TRBD1 (5 bases). CDR3 length equals 13 residues. Germline CDR1 SGHNT, CDR2 YENEEA. Trimming left V 5 bases short and J 3 bases short, with 11 bases between. CDR3 sequence (DNA): TGTGCCAGCAGCCCCGGACAAGGCTACGAGCAGTACTTC. Protein product: CASSPGQGYEQYF. Complete variable domain (other parts from reference TRBV11-3 and TRBJ2-7): EAGVVQSPRYKIIEKKQPVAFWCNPISGHNTLYWYLQNLGQGPELLIRYENEEAVDDSQLPKDRFSAERLKGVDSTLKIQPAELGDSAVYLCASSPGQGYEQYFGPGTRLTVT.

V and J are TRBV6-6 and TRBJ2-7; TRBD1 might be the D (6 bases). CDR1 is MNHNY and CDR2 is SVGAGI in the germline V gene (reference sequence). The CDR3 is 13 amino acids. Between the trimmed V and J ends, which lost 5 bases and 3 bases, there was a span of 11 bases. CDR3 protein: CASSTGQRYEQYF. DNA for the CDR3: TGTGCCAGCAGTACGGGACAACGCTACGAGCAGTACTTC.

This chain connects TRBV30 to TRBJ1-3, with D uncertain. The V gene lost 0 bases and the J gene lost 1 base, with 7 bases spanning the gap. The CDR3 totals 14 residues. CDR1 and CDR2 from the germline V gene are GTSNPN and SVGIG (reference sequence). The CDR3 DNA reads as TGTGCCTGGAGTGTAGAGAATTCTGGAAACACCATATATTTT. It is translated as CAWSVENSGNTIYF.

Concerning this clone: The sample holds other DNA sequences that translate to the same CDR3. V gene TRBV30 combines with J gene TRBJ1-5; 8 nucleotides line up with TRBD1. The CDR3 is 15 amino acids. From germline, CDR1 is GTSNPN and CDR2 SVGIG (reference sequence). The V segment lost 5 bases and the J segment 5 bases; nucleotides outside the gene matches: 11. The CDR3 nucleotides read TGTGCCTGGCCGATTGACAGGGGAGTAGATCAGCCCCAGCATTTT. Its protein is CAWPIDRGVDQPQHF.

CDR3 protein: CASSLLREDYGYTF. The CDR3 DNA sequence: TGTGCCAGCAGCTTGCTTAGGGAGGACTATGGCTACACCTTC. The rearrangement uses TRBV5-4 and TRBJ1-2; D is unclear. The CDR3 totals 14 residues. Trimming removed 1 base from V and 3 bases from J, with 10 bases in between. CDR1 and CDR2 from the germline V gene are SGHNT and YYREEE (reference sequence).

The chain employs TRBV7-6 and TRBJ2-2, with D possibly matching TRBD2 (6 bases). The length of the CDR3 is 16 residues. Looked up from germline, CDR1 is SGHVS and CDR2 is FNYEAQ. Trimming removed 3 bases at V and 6 bases at J, with 17 bases between. CDR3 nucleotides: TGTGCCAGCAGCTTGAGTGTGCGGGGCGGGGCCGGGGAGCTGTTTTTT. This translates into CASSLSVRGGAGELFF.

J is TRBJ2-5 and V is TRBV2, with 8 bases matching TRBD2. The CDR3 runs 13 residues. Looked up from germline, CDR1 is SNHLY and CDR2 is FYNNEI. Unmatched junction bases numbered 2, after V lost 6 bases and J lost 2 bases. CDR3 nucleotide sequence: TGTGCCAGCAGCGGGGGGGGGCAAGAGACCCAGTACTTC. It encodes CASSGGGQETQYF.

The V and J genes are TRBV6-1 and TRBJ1-5; a possible D gene is TRBD1 (6 bases). CDR1 is MNHNS, CDR2 SASEGT, per germline. Trimming took off 2 bases at V and 4 bases at J, with 6 bases between the two ends. This CDR3 is 13 amino acids long. The CDR3, as DNA: TGTGCCAGCAGTGAAAGGGGGAATCAGCCCCAGCATTTT. This gives the protein CASSERGNQPQHF.

V gene TRBV28 combines with J gene TRBJ1-2; possibly TRBD1 for D (6 bases). CDR1 is MDHEN and CDR2 is SYDVKM in the germline V gene. This CDR3 contains 16 residues. V was clipped by 2 bases and J by 1 base, with 14 bases between them. Here the CDR3 reads CASSLARGAYNYGYTF. The CDR3 region has the DNA TGTGCCAGCAGTTTAGCCCGGGGGGCGTATAACTATGGCTACACCTTC.

This chain uses TRBV19 with TRBJ1-1; TRBD1 is a possible D gene (5 bases). This CDR3 has 15 residues. Trimming left V 7 bases short and J 6 bases short, with 21 bases between. Per the germline V gene, CDR1 is LNHDA and CDR2 is SQIVND (reference sequence). CDR3 coding DNA: TGTGCCAGTACCCCCCTATACGGGGGGTCAGCTGAAGCTTTCTTT. Residues: CASTPLYGGSAEAFF.

Only a few counts were recorded for this clone. The chain uses TRBV7-9 and TRBJ1-1; D not resolved. CDR1 SEHNR and CDR2 FQNEAQ come from the germline V gene (reference sequence). The CDR3 runs to 13 residues. Trimming took 3 bases from V and 3 from J, leaving 8 bases between them. In DNA form, the CDR3 reads TGTGCCAGCAGCTTTTTCGGGGACACTGAAGCTTTCTTT. As protein: CASSFFGDTEAFF.